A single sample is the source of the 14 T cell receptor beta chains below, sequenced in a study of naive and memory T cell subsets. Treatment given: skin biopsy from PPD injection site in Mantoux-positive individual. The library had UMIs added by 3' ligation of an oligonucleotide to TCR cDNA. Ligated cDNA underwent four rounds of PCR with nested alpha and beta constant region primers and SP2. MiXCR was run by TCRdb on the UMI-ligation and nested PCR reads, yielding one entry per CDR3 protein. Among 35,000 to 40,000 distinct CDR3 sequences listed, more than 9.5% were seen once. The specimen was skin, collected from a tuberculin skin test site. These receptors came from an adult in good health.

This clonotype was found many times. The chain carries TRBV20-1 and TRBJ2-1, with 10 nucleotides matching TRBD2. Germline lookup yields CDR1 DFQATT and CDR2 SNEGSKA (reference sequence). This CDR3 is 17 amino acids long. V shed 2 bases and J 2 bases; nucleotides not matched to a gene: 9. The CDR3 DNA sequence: TGCAGTGCTAGATTAACTAGCGGGACCAACCCCTACAATGAGCAGTTCTTC. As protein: CSARLTSGTNPYNEQFF.

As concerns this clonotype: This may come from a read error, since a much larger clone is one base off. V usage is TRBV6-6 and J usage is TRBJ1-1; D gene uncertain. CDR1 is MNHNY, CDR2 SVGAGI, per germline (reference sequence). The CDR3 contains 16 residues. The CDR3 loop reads CANSYSGGRTNTEAFF. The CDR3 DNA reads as TGTGCCAACAGTTACAGTGGCGGCAGGACGAACACTGAAGCTTTCTTT.

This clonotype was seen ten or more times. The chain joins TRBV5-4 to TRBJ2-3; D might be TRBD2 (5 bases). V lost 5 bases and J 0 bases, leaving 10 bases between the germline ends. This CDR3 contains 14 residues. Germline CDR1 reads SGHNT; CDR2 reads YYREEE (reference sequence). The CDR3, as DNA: TGTGCCAGCAGTAATAGCGCCAGCACAGATACGCAGTATTTT. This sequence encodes CASSNSASTDTQYF.

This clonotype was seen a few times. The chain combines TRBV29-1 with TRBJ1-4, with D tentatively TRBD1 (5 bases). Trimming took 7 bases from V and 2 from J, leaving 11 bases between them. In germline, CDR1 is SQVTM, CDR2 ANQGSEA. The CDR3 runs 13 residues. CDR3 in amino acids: CSASGRTNEKLFF. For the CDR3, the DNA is TGCAGCGCATCGGGGCGGACTAATGAAAAACTGTTTTTT.

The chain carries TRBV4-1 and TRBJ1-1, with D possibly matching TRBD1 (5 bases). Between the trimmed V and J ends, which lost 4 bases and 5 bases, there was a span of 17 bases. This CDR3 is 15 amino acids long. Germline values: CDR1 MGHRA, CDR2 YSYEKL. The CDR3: CASSPLGHPGTEAFF. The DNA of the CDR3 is TGCGCCAGCAGCCCCCTCGGACATCCGGGGACTGAAGCTTTCTTT.

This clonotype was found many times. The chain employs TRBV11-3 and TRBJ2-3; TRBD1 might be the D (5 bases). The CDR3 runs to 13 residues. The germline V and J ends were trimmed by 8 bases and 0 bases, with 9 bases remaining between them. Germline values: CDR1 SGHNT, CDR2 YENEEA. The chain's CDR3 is CASGAESTDTQYF. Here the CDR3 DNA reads TGTGCCAGCGGGGCGGAGAGCACAGATACGCAGTATTTT.

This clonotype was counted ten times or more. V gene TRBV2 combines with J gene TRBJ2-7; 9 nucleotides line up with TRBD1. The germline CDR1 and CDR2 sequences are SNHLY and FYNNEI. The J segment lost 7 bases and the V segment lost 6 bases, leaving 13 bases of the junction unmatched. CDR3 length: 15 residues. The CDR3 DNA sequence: TGTGCCAGCAGCGACGGGACAGGGTTATCGGGAGAGCAGTACTTC. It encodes CASSDGTGLSGEQYF.

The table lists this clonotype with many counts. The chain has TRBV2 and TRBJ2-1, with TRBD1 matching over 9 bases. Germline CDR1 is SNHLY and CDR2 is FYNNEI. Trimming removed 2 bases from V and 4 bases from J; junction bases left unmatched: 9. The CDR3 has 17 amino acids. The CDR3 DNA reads TGTGCCAGCAGTGAACGTCGGGACAGGGTGGGGTACAATGAGCAGTTCTTC. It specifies CASSERRDRVGYNEQFF.

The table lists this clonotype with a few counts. The CDR3 protein is CASSSGVQGISYNEQFF. As DNA, the CDR3 is TGTGCCAGCAGCTCAGGGGTCCAGGGGATTTCCTACAATGAGCAGTTCTTC. The chain carries TRBV11-2 and TRBJ2-1; D is perhaps TRBD1 (6 bases). Germline V gene data show CDR1 as SGHAT and CDR2 as FQNNGV. This CDR3 contains 17 residues. V was cut by 4 bases and J by 1 base, with 17 bases left in between.

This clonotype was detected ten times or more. The CDR3 reads CSAEEWDRNSYEQYF. In DNA form, the CDR3 reads TGCAGTGCTGAAGAATGGGACAGGAACTCCTACGAGCAGTACTTC. This rearrangement joins TRBV20-1 to TRBJ2-7; 8 bases match TRBD1. After removal of 5 bases from V and 0 bases from J, the junction contained 9 bases not matched to a gene. The germline V gene has CDR1 DFQATT and CDR2 SNEGSKA (reference sequence). The CDR3 is made up of 15 amino acids.

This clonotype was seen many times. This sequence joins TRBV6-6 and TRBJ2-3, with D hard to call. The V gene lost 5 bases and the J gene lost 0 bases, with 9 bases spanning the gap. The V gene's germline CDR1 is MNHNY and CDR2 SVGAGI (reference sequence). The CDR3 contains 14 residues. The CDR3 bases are TGTGCCAGCAGTACCGGAGCTAGCACAGATACGCAGTATTTT. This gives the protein CASSTGASTDTQYF.

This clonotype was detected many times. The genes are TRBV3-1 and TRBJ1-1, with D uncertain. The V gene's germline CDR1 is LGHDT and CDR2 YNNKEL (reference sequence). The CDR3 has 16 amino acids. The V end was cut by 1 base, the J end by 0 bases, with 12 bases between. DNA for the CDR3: TGTGCCAGCAGCCAAGGGCGCTGGCACATGAACACTGAAGCTTTCTTT. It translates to CASSQGRWHMNTEAFF.

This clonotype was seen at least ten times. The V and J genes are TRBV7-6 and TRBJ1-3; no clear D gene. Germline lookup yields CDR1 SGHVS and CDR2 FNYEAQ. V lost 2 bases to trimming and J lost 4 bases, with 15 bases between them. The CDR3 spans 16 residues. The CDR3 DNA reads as TGTGCCAGCAGCTTAACGCAGTTGCGATCGGGAAACACCATATATTTT. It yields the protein CASSLTQLRSGNTIYF.

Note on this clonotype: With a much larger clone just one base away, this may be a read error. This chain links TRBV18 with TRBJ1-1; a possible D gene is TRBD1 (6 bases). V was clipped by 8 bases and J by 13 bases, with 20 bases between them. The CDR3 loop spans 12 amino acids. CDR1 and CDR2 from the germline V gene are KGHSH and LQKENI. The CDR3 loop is CASGDQKPGDFF. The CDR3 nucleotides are TGTGCCAGCGGGGACCAGAAACCAGGGGATTTCTTT.